This T cell receptor (beta chain) was sequenced in a study of blood T cell repertoires in COVID-19. On the study more broadly: There were acute and convalescent COVID-19 samples, and they came from the United States, Italy and Spain.

Germline CDR1 and CDR2: LGHDT and YNNKEL (reference sequence). The CDR3 is 15 residues long. The V segment lost 1 base and the J segment 4 bases; nucleotides outside the gene matches: 3. As processed by the authors: Reference gene primer amplification gave nucleated cell count estimates. Assay used: immunoSEQ multiplex PCR; TCRdb lists only in-frame clones, some missing. V and J calls and clone size follow that table, whereas D and trimming were derived from the DNA. The sample holds roughly 110,000 clones, about two thirds seen once. The chain recombines TRBV3-1 (or the pseudogene TRBV3-2) with TRBJ2-1; 8 bases line up with TRBD1. The receptor was isolated from a human donor with acute or convalescent COVID-19. The donor label of this sample is uncertain. Sequencing input: peripheral blood. As DNA, the CDR3 is TGTGCCAGCAGCCAAGGGACAGGGAGATACAATGAGCAGTTCTTC. Protein sequence: CASSQGTGRYNEQFF.